This TCR beta chain was captured by sequencing in a study of shared clonotypes between healthy human individuals. The CDR3 is made up of 13 amino acids. The V gene lost 6 bases and the J gene lost 9 bases, with 17 bases spanning the gap. Germline CDR1 reads MNHNY; CDR2 reads SVGAGI (reference sequence). Data came from immunoSEQ multiplex PCR; TCRdb stores just in-frame clones and leaves some out. The sample includes roughly 86,000 clones, almost 70% of them seen just once. Material for sequencing was memory CD8+ T cells sorted from blood. The subset was: CD45RO+ cells pooled with CCR7-negative TemRA cells. The J gene is TRBJ2-5, the V gene TRBV6-6, with D possibly being TRBD1 (6 bases). The clonotype was recovered from a man aged 25-45 years in good health. Here the CDR3 DNA reads TGTGCCAGCAGCGAGAACAGGGAGAGGTCCCAGTACTTC. Translation: CASSENRERSQYF.